A selection of T cell receptor beta chains follows, all from one sample in a study of OX40 agonist ivuxolimab in advanced cancers. Data came from immunoSEQ multiplex PCR; TCRdb stores just in-frame clones and leaves some out. The sample includes approximately 50,000 clones, approximately 88% of them seen just once. The specimen comprised CD4+ or CD8+ T cells sorted from blood, sampled in a trial of the OX40 agonist ivuxolimab. These receptors were taken from an adult with an advanced solid tumor such as melanoma, head and neck, liver or kidney cancer. Each CDR3 is given with its conserved first and last residue. D genes are given only for firm matches. Some rows mark clone size as missing; the rest say once, few, many or name a class of expanded clone.

>17|-|TRBJ1-2|TRBV10-2|-
CASSEGNTILPNYGYTF
TGCGCCAGCAGTGAGGGGAACACAATCCTCCCTAACTATGGCTACACCTTC
>12|-|TRBJ1-5|TRBV19|-
CASSARDQPQHF
TGTGCCAGTAGTGCGCGGGATCAGCCCCAGCATTTT
>12|-|TRBJ1-1|TRBV18|-
CASSHRQTEAFF
TGTGCCAGCTCCCACAGACAGACTGAAGCTTTCTTT
>16|-|TRBJ1-4|TRBV19|-
CASTSLRGLTNEKLFF
TGTGCCAGTACCTCTTTAAGGGGATTGACTAATGAAAAACTGTTTTTT
>14|-|TRBJ2-3|TRBV5-1|TRBD1
CASSLVRGQDTQYF
TGCGCCAGCAGCTTGGTCAGGGGGCAGGATACGCAGTATTTT
>15|-|TRBJ1-5|TRBV6-6|-
CASSLGLSGNQPQHF
TGTGCCAGCAGCTTAGGGCTCTCGGGAAATCAGCCCCAGCATTTT
>14|-|TRBJ1-1|TRBV6-4|TRBD1
CASSDSDRATEAFF
TGTGCCAGCAGTGACTCTGACAGGGCCACTGAAGCTTTCTTT
>15|-|TRBJ2-2|TRBV10-3|TRBD1
CAISEGGTGTGELFF
TGTGCCATCAGTGAGGGGGGGACAGGGACCGGGGAGCTGTTTTTT
>17|-|TRBJ2-5|TRBV7-9|TRBD1
CASSLSTGGRGRETQYF
TGTGCCAGCAGCTTGTCGACAGGGGGCCGCGGTAGGGAGACCCAGTACTTC
>16|-|TRBJ2-7|TRBV5-1|-
CASSSGGTSAPDEQYF
TGCGCCAGCAGCTCTGGAGGGACTTCCGCTCCCGACGAGCAGTACTTC
>9|-|TRBJ1-2|TRBV29-1|-
CGGKGGYTF
TGCGGGGGGAAAGGGGGCTACACCTTC
>17|-|TRBJ2-2|TRBV7-2|TRBD2
CASSYKTSGVLMTELFF
TGTGCCAGCAGCTACAAGACTAGCGGGGTTTTAATGACGGAGCTGTTTTTT
>13|-|TRBJ1-4|TRBV7-8|-
CASSLGAGEKLFF
TGTGCCAGCAGCTTAGGGGCCGGAGAAAAACTGTTTTTT
>16|-|TRBJ2-5|TRBV6-6|TRBD1
CASSYSGTGVGETQYF
TGTGCCAGCAGTTACTCCGGGACAGGGGTCGGGGAGACCCAGTACTTC
>15|-|TRBJ1-5|TRBV7-2|TRBD1
CASSPQGGGGQPQHF
TGTGCCAGCAGCCCCCAGGGAGGGGGCGGTCAGCCCCAGCATTTT
>16|-|TRBJ2-5|TRBV2|TRBD2
CASSEGTSGVRETQYF
TGTGCCAGCAGTGAAGGGACTAGCGGGGTTCGAGAGACCCAGTACTTC
>13|few|TRBJ2-7|TRBV30|-
CACIAPSSYEQYF
TGTGCCTGTATAGCGCCGAGCTCCTACGAGCAGTACTTC
>16|-|TRBJ2-3|TRBV7-2|TRBD1
CASSGEAGGASDTQYF
TGTGCCAGCAGCGGGGAAGCAGGGGGCGCTTCAGATACGCAGTATTTT
>16|-|TRBJ2-7|TRBV28|TRBD1
CASSTPGQGPSYEQYF
TGTGCCAGCAGTACGCCGGGACAGGGTCCCTCCTACGAGCAGTACTTC
>18|-|TRBJ2-1|TRBV28|TRBD2
CASSNPSGGAPTNNEQFF
TGTGCCAGCAGTAACCCTAGCGGGGGGGCTCCAACCAACAATGAGCAGTTCTTC
>13|medium-sized|TRBJ2-7|TRBV28|TRBD1
CASSPGQGGEQYF
TGTGCCAGCAGTCCAGGACAGGGTGGCGAGCAGTACTTC
>13|-|TRBJ2-5|TRBV30|TRBD1
CALETGGRETQYF
TGTGCCTTAGAGACAGGGGGCAGGGAGACCCAGTACTTC
>18|-|TRBJ2-1|TRBV19|TRBD2
CASSRPGLAGRNYNEQFF
TGTGCCAGTAGTAGACCGGGACTAGCGGGGCGAAACTACAATGAGCAGTTCTTC
>16|-|TRBJ1-5|TRBV5-8|-
CASSSGTVFSNQPQHF
TGTGCCAGCAGCTCCGGAACAGTCTTTAGCAATCAGCCCCAGCATTTT
>13|-|TRBJ1-1|TRBV7-8|TRBD1
CASLGTVNTEAFF
TGTGCCAGCTTGGGGACAGTGAACACTGAAGCTTTCTTT
>17|-|TRBJ2-1|TRBV10-3|TRBD1
CAISESGGTGLYSEQFF
TGTGCCATCAGTGAGTCAGGGGGGACAGGGTTATATAGTGAGCAGTTCTTC
>12|-|TRBJ2-2|TRBV10-1|-
CASSEGTGELFF
TGCGCCAGCAGTGAGGGGACCGGGGAGCTGTTTTTT
>15|-|TRBJ1-4|TRBV6-1|-
CASNGRTGSREKLFF
TGTGCCAGCAACGGAAGAACGGGAAGTCGGGAAAAACTGTTTTTT
>15|-|TRBJ1-6|TRBV7-2|-
CASSFTGNPNSPLHF
TGTGCCAGCAGCTTTACAGGGAACCCGAATTCACCCCTCCACTTT
>15|-|TRBJ2-5|TRBV28|-
CASSSSGEGGETQYF
TGTGCCAGCAGTTCTAGCGGAGAGGGGGGAGAGACCCAGTACTTC
>14|few|TRBJ2-3|TRBV6-4|-
CASSAGMSTDTQYF
TGTGCCAGCAGTGCCGGGATGAGCACAGATACGCAGTATTTT
>15|-|TRBJ2-3|TRBV10-1|-
CASSRVRTSTDTQYF
TGCGCCAGCAGTCGGGTGCGAACTAGCACAGATACGCAGTATTTT
>13|-|TRBJ1-5|TRBV19|TRBD1
CASVDREGQPQHF
TGTGCCAGTGTCGACAGGGAGGGTCAGCCCCAGCATTTT
>15|once|TRBJ1-2|TRBV2|TRBD1
CAGKKDREGGYGYTF
TGTGCCGGAAAAAAGGACAGGGAGGGCGGCTATGGCTACACCTTC
>17|-|TRBJ2-7|TRBV10-3|TRBD2
CAISEPGLAANSYEQYF
TGTGCCATCAGTGAGCCGGGACTAGCGGCCAACTCCTACGAGCAGTACTTC
>17|-|TRBJ1-5|TRBV19|-
CASSSRYALDSNQPQHF
TGTGCCAGTAGTAGTAGATACGCACTGGATAGCAATCAGCCCCAGCATTTT
>13|-|TRBJ2-3|TRBV27|TRBD2
CASSIRLADTQYF
TGTGCCAGCAGTATCAGACTAGCGGATACGCAGTATTTT
>16|-|TRBJ2-1|TRBV27|-
CASSLFSGSSYNEQFF
TGTGCCAGCAGTTTATTTAGTGGCAGCTCCTACAATGAGCAGTTCTTC
>13|-|TRBJ1-2|TRBV4-3|TRBD1
CASSQGQGGSSTF
TGCGCCAGCAGCCAAGGGCAGGGGGGCTCCTCAACCTTC
>16|-|TRBJ2-3|TRBV7-3|TRBD2
CASSSISGGASYTQYF
TGTGCCAGCAGCTCAATTAGCGGGGGGGCCTCGTATACGCAGTATTTT
>13|once|TRBJ2-6|TRBV9|-
CASSPNGANVLTF
TGTGCCAGCAGCCCGAACGGGGCCAACGTCCTGACTTTC
>15|once|TRBJ1-2|TRBV6-5|TRBD1
CASSRQGAQSRGYTF
TGTGCCAGCAGTAGACAGGGGGCCCAAAGTCGTGGCTACACCTTC
>17|-|TRBJ2-7|TRBV5-8|-
CASSLGSTPALNYEQYF
TGTGCCAGCAGCTTGGGCAGTACTCCGGCTCTAAACTACGAGCAGTACTTC
>14|-|TRBJ2-7|TRBV23-1|-
CASSKRGTGYEQYF
TGCGCCAGCAGTAAACGCGGGACGGGCTACGAGCAGTACTTC
>15|few|TRBJ1-1|TRBV21-1|-
CASSKEDRANTEAFF
TGTGCCAGCAGCAAAGAAGACAGGGCAAACACTGAAGCTTTCTTT
>18|-|TRBJ2-7|TRBV7-3|-
CASSLTGRGGGGIYEQYF
TGTGCCAGCAGCTTAACGGGCCGCGGAGGGGGCGGTATCTACGAGCAGTACTTC
>14|-|TRBJ2-5|TRBV7-2|TRBD1
CASSLDRGRETQYF
TGTGCCAGCAGCTTAGACAGGGGGCGAGAGACCCAGTACTTC
>10|-|TRBJ2-2|TRBV28|-
CASRAGELFF
TGTGCCAGCAGAGCCGGGGAGCTGTTTTTT
>15|-|TRBJ2-7|TRBV28|-
CASTNRAALSYEQYF
TGTGCCAGCACCAATCGGGCAGCCCTCTCCTACGAGCAGTACTTC
>17|-|TRBJ2-7|TRBV5-4|TRBD2
CASSFRLSAGGPDEQYF
TGTGCCAGCAGCTTCCGTCTTAGCGCGGGAGGGCCGGACGAGCAGTACTTC
>17|-|TRBJ1-5|TRBV6-1|TRBD1
CASSEETGQGLHQPQHF
TGTGCCAGCAGTGAAGAGACGGGACAGGGGCTCCATCAGCCCCAGCATTTT
>14|-|TRBJ1-3|TRBV7-9|-
CASRSMGSGNTIYF
TGTGCCAGCAGGTCAATGGGGTCTGGAAACACCATATATTTT
>13|-|TRBJ1-4|TRBV2|-
CASRQTGSEKLFF
TGTGCCAGCCGACAGACCGGGAGTGAAAAACTGTTTTTT
>14|-|TRBJ1-1|TRBV28|-
CASSLAGGRTEAFF
TGTGCCAGCAGTTTGGCGGGAGGTAGGACTGAAGCTTTCTTT
>14|-|TRBJ2-1|TRBV4-1|-
CASSFRDTYNEQFF
TGCGCCAGCAGCTTCCGGGACACCTACAATGAGCAGTTCTTC
>15|-|TRBJ2-2|TRBV2|TRBD2
CASSESGAGTGELFF
TGTGCCAGCAGTGAAAGCGGGGCGGGCACCGGGGAGCTGTTTTTT
>14|-|TRBJ1-2|TRBV5-1|-
CASSGGTAENGYTF
TGCGCCAGCAGCGGGGGGACGGCAGAAAATGGCTACACCTTC
>12|once|TRBJ2-5|TRBV10-3|-
CAISESKETQYF
TGTGCCATCAGTGAGTCAAAAGAGACCCAGTACTTC
>16|-|TRBJ2-3|TRBV5-4|-
CASSPGGGSATDTQYF
TGTGCCAGCAGCCCAGGAGGGGGATCAGCCACAGATACGCAGTATTTT